This is a list of T cell receptor beta chains from one sample in a study of blood T cell repertoires in COVID-19. Only in-frame clones appear in the TCRdb table, and some are missing; sequencing was by immunoSEQ multiplex PCR. The sample consists of a few hundred thousand clones, over 75% of them appearing once. The specimen was PBMCs or T cells enriched from blood (not recorded which). Receptors originate from a woman aged 30 to 39 who had recovered from COVID-19. The CDR3 runs from the conserved cysteine through the conserved F or W. D genes are given only for firm matches. Size is stated for part of the rows, as once, few or many counts, or as a class when the clone is expanded.

TRBD1 TRBJ1-3 NA TRBV18 CASSPAGTGKGNTIYF TGTGCCAGCTCACCAGCCGGGACAGGAAAAGGAAACACCATATATTTT
TRBD2 TRBJ2-3 NA TRBV7-2 CASSPFKRGGTDTQYF TGTGCCAGCAGCCCATTTAAGCGGGGGGGCACAGATACGCAGTATTTT
NA TRBJ2-2 once TRBV6-2/TRBV6-3 CASSYGPRGGELFF TGTGCCAGCAGTTATGGGCCCCGGGGCGGGGAGCTGTTTTTT
TRBD1 TRBJ2-1 few TRBV15 CATSRSRGRFNEQFF TGTGCCACCAGCAGGAGCAGGGGGCGATTCAATGAGCAGTTCTTC
TRBD1 TRBJ2-5 NA TRBV27 CASSRNRGETQYF TGTGCCAGCAGTAGAAACAGGGGAGAGACCCAGTACTTC
TRBD1 TRBJ1-3 NA TRBV10-3 CAISTGGSGNTIYF TGTGCCATCAGTACAGGGGGCTCTGGAAACACCATATATTTT
TRBD1 TRBJ1-4 NA TRBV5-1 CASSSGTGFATNEKLFF TGCGCCAGCAGCTCCGGGACAGGGTTTGCAACTAATGAAAAACTGTTTTTT
NA TRBJ2-5 NA TRBV7-2 CASTPARGSYQETQYF TGTGCCAGCACCCCCGCCAGGGGCTCGTACCAAGAGACCCAGTACTTC
NA TRBJ2-7 NA TRBV7-9 CASSTVYEQYF TGTGCCAGCAGCACGGTGTACGAGCAGTACTTC
NA TRBJ2-1 NA TRBV2 CASSEANVVGGEQFF TGTGCCAGCAGTGAAGCTAACGTAGTCGGGGGAGAGCAGTTCTTC
NA TRBJ2-2 NA TRBV24-1 CATGDRRREHTGELFF TGTGCCACCGGGGACAGGAGGCGGGAGCACACCGGGGAGCTGTTTTTT
NA TRBJ2-7 NA TRBV4-2 CASSQDLSSSYEQYF TGTGCCAGCAGCCAAGATCTGAGTTCCTCCTACGAGCAGTACTTC
NA TRBJ1-1 once TRBV13 CASSGQPNTEAFF TGTGCCAGCTCCGGACAGCCGAACACTGAAGCTTTCTTT
NA TRBJ1-3 NA TRBV2 CASRAGGFSGNTIYF TGTGCCAGCAGAGCGGGGGGCTTCTCTGGAAACACCATATATTTT
NA TRBJ1-4 NA TRBV5-1 CASTPGRGNEKLFF TGCGCCAGCACCCCAGGACGGGGTAATGAAAAACTGTTTTTT
TRBD1 TRBJ1-1 NA TRBV24-1 CATSDGHPGQGRNTEAFF TGTGCCACCAGTGATGGACACCCGGGACAGGGGAGGAACACTGAAGCTTTCTTT
NA TRBJ1-3 NA TRBV5-1 CASSLLPGLPSGNTIYF TGCGCCAGCAGCTTGCTCCCGGGACTGCCTTCTGGAAACACCATATATTTT
TRBD1 TRBJ1-6 NA TRBV24-1 CATSRVWDRVNSPLHF TGTGCCACCAGTAGGGTTTGGGACAGGGTCAATTCACCCCTCCACTTT
TRBD1 TRBJ1-3 NA TRBV5-6 CASSFGTAGNTIYF TGTGCCAGCAGCTTCGGGACAGCCGGAAACACCATATATTTT
NA TRBJ1-2 NA TRBV28 CASSLNGRDSGYTF TGTGCCAGCAGTTTAAACGGCAGGGATAGTGGCTACACCTTC
NA TRBJ2-2 NA TRBV9 CASSVQRGGTNTGELFF TGTGCCAGCAGCGTACAAAGAGGGGGAACGAACACCGGGGAGCTGTTTTTT
TRBD2 TRBJ2-1 NA TRBV4-2 CASSLVPGLAGAQRGNEQFF TGTGCCAGCAGCCTAGTCCCGGGACTAGCGGGGGCGCAACGTGGCAATGAGCAGTTCTTC
NA TRBJ2-7 NA TRBV11-1 CASSWTVGYEQYF TGTGCCAGCAGTTGGACAGTTGGCTACGAGCAGTACTTC
NA TRBJ1-5 NA TRBV3-1/TRBV3-2 CASSTGPNQPQHF TGTGCCAGTTCGACAGGACCCAATCAGCCCCAGCATTTT
NA TRBJ1-1 NA TRBV20-1 CSAPGSTEAFF TGCAGTGCTCCCGGGAGCACTGAAGCTTTCTTT
TRBD1 TRBJ1-5 NA TRBV27 CASSSRQGGNQPQHF TGTGCCAGCAGTTCGCGACAGGGAGGCAATCAGCCCCAGCATTTT
TRBD2 TRBJ2-1 NA TRBV11-2 CASSLEASGTSYNEQFF TGTGCCAGCAGCTTAGAGGCTAGCGGGACCTCCTACAATGAGCAGTTCTTC
TRBD1 TRBJ1-1 NA TRBV11-3 CASSRQGNTEAFF TGTGCCAGCAGCAGACAGGGAAACACTGAAGCTTTCTTT
NA TRBJ2-7 once TRBV5-1 CASSLDGATYEQYF TGCGCCAGCAGCTTGGATGGGGCTACCTACGAGCAGTACTTC
TRBD1 TRBJ1-2 NA TRBV4-1 CASSHFQGDYGYTF TGCGCCAGCAGCCACTTCCAGGGGGACTATGGCTACACCTTC
NA TRBJ1-4 NA TRBV5-1 CASSLAAGSANEKLFF TGCGCCAGCAGCTTGGCCGCAGGGTCTGCTAATGAAAAACTGTTTTTT
NA TRBJ1-1 NA TRBV18 CASWPGVNTEAFF TGTGCCAGCTGGCCGGGAGTAAACACTGAAGCTTTCTTT
NA TRBJ1-1 NA TRBV6-5 CASSYRNTEAFF TGTGCCAGCAGTTACCGGAACACTGAAGCTTTCTTT
TRBD2 TRBJ2-1 NA TRBV5-1 CASSSGLAGGYNEQFF TGCGCCAGCAGCTCGGGACTAGCGGGGGGGTACAATGAGCAGTTCTTC
TRBD1 TRBJ2-2 once TRBV18 CASSPRPGQGGTGELFF TGTGCCAGCTCACCACGACCGGGACAGGGAGGTACCGGGGAGCTGTTTTTT
NA TRBJ1-1 NA TRBV6-5 CASSYYFWGRNTEAFF TGTGCCAGCAGTTACTATTTTTGGGGCAGAAACACTGAAGCTTTCTTT
TRBD2 TRBJ2-1 NA TRBV2 CASKRGSSYNEQFF TGTGCCAGCAAGCGGGGAAGCTCCTACAATGAGCAGTTCTTC
TRBD2 TRBJ2-1 NA TRBV18 CASSPPGREGLEQFF TGTGCCAGCTCACCACCTGGACGGGAGGGCCTCGAGCAGTTCTTC
NA TRBJ1-2 NA TRBV20-1 CSTVAGAGYTF TGCAGTACCGTCGCGGGAGCGGGCTACACCTTC
TRBD2 TRBJ2-1 NA TRBV28 CASSSRWASGSIGSYNEQFF TGTGCCAGCAGCTCCCGGTGGGCTAGCGGGAGTATCGGCTCCTACAATGAGCAGTTCTTC
NA TRBJ2-2 NA TRBV6-1 CASSDREHGELFF TGTGCCAGCAGTGACAGGGAACACGGGGAGCTGTTTTTT
NA TRBJ2-2 NA TRBV4-2 CASSQGGQNTGELFF TGTGCCAGCAGCCAAGGGGGACAGAACACCGGGGAGCTGTTTTTT
NA TRBJ1-5 NA TRBV5-1 CASSLEGGPGQPQHF TGCGCCAGCAGCTTGGAAGGAGGGCCGGGGCAGCCCCAGCATTTT
NA TRBJ1-1 NA TRBV7-9 CASSLGQNTEAFF TGTGCCAGCAGCTTAGGGCAGAACACTGAAGCTTTCTTT
TRBD1 TRBJ1-1 NA TRBV25-1 CASNHPLGQGGTEAFF TGTGCCAGCAATCACCCATTGGGACAGGGCGGCACTGAAGCTTTCTTT
TRBD1 TRBJ2-7 NA TRBV15 CATSREAGQGAREQYF TGTGCCACCAGCAGAGAGGCCGGCCAGGGGGCGCGGGAGCAGTACTTC
NA TRBJ2-3 once TRBV19 CASSIDRSSTDTQYF TGTGCCAGTAGTATAGACCGTTCTAGCACAGATACGCAGTATTTT
NA TRBJ1-5 NA TRBV28 CASSPYSNQPQHF TGTGCCAGCAGTCCCTATAGCAATCAGCCCCAGCATTTT
NA TRBJ2-6 NA TRBV15 CATSRDSRGANVLTF TGTGCCACCAGCAGAGATTCCCGGGGGGCCAACGTCCTGACTTTC
NA TRBJ2-1 NA TRBV3-1/TRBV3-2 CASSQTANEQFF TGTGCCAGCAGCCAAACAGCTAATGAGCAGTTCTTC
NA TRBJ2-7 NA TRBV15 CATSRGLTGSYEQYF TGTGCCACCAGCAGAGGTTTGACAGGTTCCTACGAGCAGTACTTC
NA TRBJ1-3 NA TRBV27 CASSEKGTPGNTIYF TGTGCCAGCAGCGAAAAAGGGACTCCCGGAAACACCATATATTTT
NA TRBJ1-5 NA TRBV7-6 CASSLVSGSNQPQHF TGTGCCAGCAGCTTAGTCTCAGGTAGCAATCAGCCCCAGCATTTT